This T cell receptor beta chain was recorded in a study of blood T cell repertoires in COVID-19. Assay: immunoSEQ multiplex PCR; the TCRdb copy retains only in-frame clones and omits some. This sample has more than 150,000 clones; about 80% occur once, and the top ten carry about an eighth. CDR3 length equals 15 residues. The V gene's germline CDR1 is SGHDN and CDR2 FVKESK. Trimming removed 3 bases from V and 3 bases from J, with 14 bases in between. This clonotype originated in a man between 60 and 75 years old who had been exposed to COVID-19. The J gene is TRBJ1-2, the V gene TRBV14; D may be TRBD1 (6 bases). Sequenced: PBMCs or T cells enriched from blood (not recorded which). CDR3 amino acids: CASSHRLGADYGYTF. The CDR3, as DNA: TGTGCCAGCAGCCATAGACTGGGGGCCGACTATGGCTACACCTTC.